This T cell receptor beta chain comes out of a study of cytomegalovirus exposure and HLA in healthy donors. This clone was counted only a few times. Its matching antigen is unknown. General study points: In vitro, a few CMV-associated chains proved specific for CMV antigens. The study reported that TCR beta sequences accurately predicted HLA-A and HLA-B alleles in most subjects. Association with HLA alleles at 0.05 false discovery rate was found for 15,000 or so TCR beta sequences in a later analysis.

The primer mix had 60 Vbeta and 13 Jbeta primers. Sequencing was performed with immunoSEQ multiplex PCR; in TCRdb, only in-frame clones are kept and a portion is missing. The table shows approximately 78,000 clones, with 50% to 80% occurring only once. Germline loops: CDR1 MNHEY, CDR2 SMNVEV (reference sequence). The CDR3 runs 14 residues. V lost 6 bases to trimming and J lost 8 bases; unmatched junction nucleotides: 9. The chain joins TRBV27 to TRBJ1-4; 7 bases fit TRBD1. The sequenced material came from PBMCs. The receptor was derived from a man between 35 and 55 years old in good health and CMV-seropositive. CDR3 sequence: CASRPTGVGEKLFF. CDR3 in DNA: TGTGCCAGCAGACCCACAGGGGTCGGAGAAAAACTGTTTTTT.